The next 30 T cell receptor beta chains were all read from a single sample in a study of response to subunit inactivated influenza vaccine. TCRdb re-analysed the RT-PCR reads in MiXCR, keeping a single row per CDR3 protein. The sample includes hundreds of thousands of distinct CDR3 sequences, 14% of them seen just once. The sample was PBMCs from blood, taken around two weeks before vaccination. These receptor sequences come from a man in his forties or fifties who received an inactivated influenza vaccine.

This clonotype was counted a single time. The CDR3 DNA reads TGCAGTGCTAGACGGGACACGGTACGGCAGTACTTC. Its protein is CSARRDTVRQYF. The genes are TRBV20-1 and TRBJ2-7; D is possibly TRBD1 (6 bases). CDR1 is DFQATT and CDR2 is SNEGSKA in the germline V gene (reference sequence). The CDR3 consists of 12 residues. V shed 2 bases and J shed 9 bases, with 14 bases lying between them.

In this sample, this clonotype turned up many times. The V gene is TRBV29-1, the J gene TRBJ2-1, with no clear D. Between the trimmed V and J ends, which lost 4 bases and 8 bases, there was a span of 24 bases. Per the germline V gene, CDR1 is SQVTM and CDR2 is ANQGSEA. CDR3 length equals 16 residues. The CDR3 bases are TGCAGCGTTGTCCTTCGTGGAGCCTCCTTAGGCTATGAGCAGTTCTTC. It is translated as CSVVLRGASLGYEQFF.

This clonotype was picked up many times. J is TRBJ2-1 and V is TRBV5-1; 9 positions match TRBD1. The CDR3 runs 15 residues. V was clipped by 5 bases and J by 6 bases; unmatched bases: 9. CDR1 is SGHRS, CDR2 YFSETQ, per germline. The CDR3 nucleotides are TGCGCCAGCAGGGAACAGGGGGCTTCGCGCAATGAGCAGTTCTTC. This encodes CASREQGASRNEQFF.

This clonotype was recorded a few times. The rearrangement uses TRBV6-4 and TRBJ1-1; D gene ambiguous. Germline assignment: CDR1 MRHNA and CDR2 SNTAGT. This CDR3 contains 13 residues. V lost 0 bases and J 5 bases, leaving 7 bases between the germline ends. The CDR3 region has the DNA TGTGCCAGCAGTGACTCTCCGGGAACTGAAGCTTTCTTT. Translating it yields CASSDSPGTEAFF.

This sequence joins TRBV12-5 and TRBJ1-2; D is perhaps TRBD1 (6 bases). Germline assignment: CDR1 LGHNT and CDR2 FRNRAP. The CDR3 is 15 residues long. Trimming took off 5 bases at V and 2 bases at J, with 15 bases between the two ends. CDR3 protein: CASGPGGRPNYGYTF. CDR3 coding DNA: TGTGCTAGTGGTCCGGGGGGGCGCCCCAACTATGGCTACACCTTC. The full variable domain, with the rest looked up from reference TRBV12-5 and TRBJ1-2, is DARVTQTPRHKVTEMGQEVTMRCQPILGHNTVFWYRQTMMQGLELLAYFRNRAPLDDSGMPKDRFSAEMPDATLATLKIQPSEPRDSAVYFCASGPGGRPNYGYTFGSGTRLTVV.

Many counts were recorded for this clonotype. The chain links TRBV12-3 or TRBV12-4 to TRBJ2-1; D might be TRBD2 (7 bases). The CDR3 runs to 15 residues. V dropped 2 bases and J dropped 3 bases, with 11 bases sitting between them. The CDR3 DNA follows: TGTGCCAGCAGTTTACGGGGGGCCCACTACAATGAGCAGTTCTTC. This gives the protein CASSLRGAHYNEQFF.

In this sample, this clonotype turned up many times. This chain joins TRBV12-3 or TRBV12-4 and TRBJ1-6; 9 bases fit TRBD1. There are 15 residues in the CDR3. The J segment lost 7 bases and the V segment lost 5 bases, leaving 6 bases of the junction unmatched. CDR3 coding DNA: TGTGCCAGCAGTGGCGGGACAGGGAGAAATTCACCCCTCCACTTT. Protein: CASSGGTGRNSPLHF.

The V gene is TRBV10-3, the J gene TRBJ2-7; D is uncertain. Trimming removed 0 bases from V and 4 bases from J, with 10 bases in between. Germline CDR1 ENHRY, CDR2 SYGVKD. The length of the CDR3 is 14 residues. CDR3 in amino acids: CAISESTGSYEQYF. The CDR3 nucleotides read TGTGCCATCAGTGAGTCGACGGGCTCTTACGAGCAGTACTTC.

V is TRBV27 and J is TRBJ1-4; TRBD1 is a possible D gene (5 bases). Germline-derived CDR1 and CDR2 are MNHEY and SMNVEV (reference sequence). CDR3 size: 15 residues. Between the trimmed V and J ends, which lost 5 bases and 3 bases, there was a span of 13 bases. CDR3 protein: CASSNRRGANEKLFF. The CDR3 nucleotides read TGTGCCAGCAGTAACCGACGGGGGGCTAATGAAAAACTGTTTTTT.

This clonotype was seen a few times. The chain has TRBV20-1 and TRBJ2-1, with TRBD2 matching over 7 bases. The germline V gene has CDR1 DFQATT and CDR2 SNEGSKA (reference sequence). The CDR3 contains 12 residues. V dropped 7 bases and J dropped 6; count of bases not matched to a gene: 6. This CDR3 is CSGGLTVNEQFF. The CDR3 region has the DNA TGCAGTGGGGGACTAACAGTCAATGAGCAGTTCTTC.

This clonotype was picked up many times. This chain uses TRBV5-1 with TRBJ1-4, with 7 bases lining up with TRBD1. Germline assignment: CDR1 SGHRS and CDR2 YFSETQ. Trimming took 5 bases from V and 8 from J; bases not matched to a gene: 9. The CDR3 is 14 residues long. CDR3 sequence reads: CASRPDRDGEKLFF. CDR3 DNA: TGCGCCAGCAGACCCGACAGGGATGGAGAAAAACTGTTTTTT.

The gene calls are TRBV20-1 and TRBJ2-1, with 12 bases lining up with TRBD2. Germline V gene lookup returns CDR1 DFQATT and CDR2 SNEGSKA (reference sequence). Unmatched junction bases numbered 9, after V lost 6 bases and J lost 3 bases. CDR3 length: 16 amino acids. The CDR3 DNA reads TGCAGTGCACTGCCTAGCGGGGGGGGTTACTACAATGAGCAGTTCTTC. Protein: CSALPSGGGYYNEQFF.

This clonotype was seen only a few times. This chain links TRBV7-2 with TRBJ2-1, with 15 bases that match TRBD2. The length of the CDR3 is 15 residues. V lost 5 bases to trimming and J lost 9 bases; unmatched junction nucleotides: 5. Germline CDR1 and CDR2: SGHTA and FQGNSA. In nucleotides, the CDR3 is TGTGCCAGCAGCGCCGGACTAGCGGGAGGGCTTGAGCAGTTCTTC. Its protein product is CASSAGLAGGLEQFF.

CDR3 in amino acids: CASSLSDRFGYGYTF. The DNA of the CDR3 is TGCGCCAGCAGCTTGTCGGATAGATTTGGATATGGCTACACCTTC. This chain uses TRBV5-1 with TRBJ1-2; D not resolved. The V gene lost 1 base and the J gene lost 5 bases, with 15 bases spanning the gap. This CDR3 has 15 amino acids. From germline, CDR1 is SGHRS and CDR2 YFSETQ.

The rearrangement uses TRBV11-1 and TRBJ2-1, with 8 positions matching TRBD1. The CDR3 is 16 residues long. Trimming removed 4 bases from V and 3 bases from J; junction bases left unmatched: 8. Germline lookup yields CDR1 SGHAT and CDR2 FQDESV (reference sequence). CDR3 sequence reads: CASSSPQGVRYNEQFF. The DNA of the CDR3 is TGTGCCAGCAGCTCACCACAGGGGGTCCGCTACAATGAGCAGTTCTTC.

The chain is built from TRBV28 and TRBJ2-7; D may be TRBD1 or TRBD2 (5 bases each). This CDR3 spans 14 amino acids. The germline gives CDR1 MDHEN, CDR2 SYDVKM. V lost 6 bases, J lost 7 bases, and 19 bases lay in between. The CDR3 sequence is CASRGTDGAQEQYF. For the CDR3, the DNA is TGTGCCAGCAGGGGGACGGACGGGGCTCAAGAGCAGTACTTC.

The chain carries TRBV4-3 and TRBJ1-2; a possible D gene is TRBD1 (6 bases). The CDR3 sequence is 16 residues long. Germline loops: CDR1 LGHNA, CDR2 YSLEER. Trimming shortened V by 3 bases and J by 5 bases, and 19 bases separated the two germline ends. This CDR3 is CASSHQTKQGLYGYTF. The CDR3 bases are TGCGCCAGCAGCCATCAAACGAAACAGGGACTTTATGGCTACACCTTC.

This clonotype was seen many times. CDR3 residues: CSVELAGGPNTGELFF. CDR3 nucleotides: TGCAGCGTTGAATTAGCGGGGGGGCCGAACACCGGGGAGCTGTTTTTT. The chain recombines TRBV29-1 with TRBJ2-2; TRBD2 agrees at 11 bases. Germline V gene lookup returns CDR1 SQVTM and CDR2 ANQGSEA. The CDR3 spans 16 residues. With V trimmed by 2 bases and J by 0 bases, 2 bases remained unmatched.

There are many counts of this clonotype. The rearrangement joins TRBV9 to TRBJ1-2, with D perhaps TRBD1 (5 bases). Germline V gene sequence: CDR1 SGDLS, CDR2 YYNGEE. There are 15 residues in the CDR3. The V and J ends lost 2 bases and 4 bases respectively, with 15 bases between them. The CDR3 DNA is TGTGCCAGCAGCGTCATTTCAGACAGCCTCTATGGCTACACCTTC. Translated: CASSVISDSLYGYTF.

This clonotype turned up a few times. This sequence joins TRBV7-8 and TRBJ2-1, with 9 bases fitting TRBD2. Trimming removed 6 bases from V and 1 base from J; junction bases left unmatched: 7. This CDR3 has 16 residues. Looked up from germline, CDR1 is SGHVS and CDR2 is FQNEAQ. CDR3 in DNA: TGTGCCAGCAGTTCAGTGGCGGGAGGGTCCTACAATGAGCAGTTCTTC. It yields the protein CASSSVAGGSYNEQFF.

The rearrangement links TRBV12-3 or TRBV12-4 to TRBJ2-3; D not certain. This CDR3 is built from 12 residues. V was clipped by 3 bases and J by 4 bases, with 5 bases between them. Written as DNA, the CDR3 is TGTGCCAGCAGTTTTCTGGCAGATACGCAGTATTTT. This translates into CASSFLADTQYF.

V gene TRBV5-1 combines with J gene TRBJ1-2; D is unresolved. V shed 4 bases and J shed 4 bases, with 14 bases lying between them. The CDR3 loop spans 14 amino acids. CDR1 and CDR2 (germline): SGHRS, YFSETQ. CDR3 nucleotide sequence: TGCGCCAGCAGCGCCGCAACCACCGCCTATGGCTACACCTTC. This codes for CASSAATTAYGYTF.

The CDR3: CASSATGRGNTEAFF. The CDR3, as DNA: TGCGCCAGCAGTGCAACAGGGAGGGGGAACACTGAAGCTTTCTTT. This rearrangement joins TRBV10-2 to TRBJ1-1; possible D gene TRBD1, 6 bases. Germline values: CDR1 WSHSY, CDR2 SAAADI. Trimming left V 4 bases short and J 1 base short, with 13 bases between. CDR3 length equals 15 residues.

As DNA, the CDR3 is TGTGCCAGCAGCTTTAGGACGGGCTCCTACAATGAGCAGTTCTTC. This sequence encodes CASSFRTGSYNEQFF. The chain employs TRBV7-2 and TRBJ2-1; the D is unclear. Deletions cut 3 bases from V and 0 bases from J, with 9 bases between. Germline assignment: CDR1 SGHTA and CDR2 FQGNSA. This CDR3 has 15 residues.

There are many counts of this clonotype. A much bigger clone sits one base away, suggesting this may be a read error. This chain links TRBV7-2 with TRBJ2-7; tentative D call: TRBD2 (5 bases). Germline CDR1 is SGHTA and CDR2 is FQGNSA. This CDR3 contains 12 residues. This CDR3 reads CASSLDSHEQYF. The CDR3 DNA reads TGTGCCAGCAGCTTGGACTCCCACGAGCAGTACTTC.

There are a few counts of this clonotype. This sequence joins TRBV4-1 and TRBJ2-7; the D call may be TRBD1 or TRBD2 (6 bases each). The CDR3 is 15 residues long. CDR1 MGHRA and CDR2 YSYEKL come from the germline V gene. V lost 1 base to trimming and J lost 7 bases, with 17 bases between them. The DNA for the CDR3 is TGCGCCAGCAGCCAAGGTATTGGGGGGCTTGAGGAGCAGTACTTC. It yields the protein CASSQGIGGLEEQYF.

This chain uses TRBV5-1 with TRBJ2-5; D unresolved. V was cut by 1 base and J by 2 bases, with 12 bases left in between. The CDR3 sequence is 15 residues long. From germline, CDR1 is SGHRS and CDR2 YFSETQ. The CDR3 region is CASSLFGVEQETQYF. The CDR3 DNA reads as TGCGCCAGCAGCTTGTTTGGGGTGGAGCAAGAGACCCAGTACTTC.

In its sample, this clonotype was seen a few times. V usage is TRBV7-2 and J usage is TRBJ2-3; 7 bases are a match to TRBD1. The CDR3 is 15 residues long. V dropped 4 bases and J dropped 0; count of bases not matched to a gene: 4. Germline CDR1 is SGHTA and CDR2 is FQGNSA. Here the CDR3 reads CASSWVTGSTDTQYF. The CDR3 region has the DNA TGTGCCAGCAGCTGGGTGACAGGGAGCACAGATACGCAGTATTTT.

This clonotype was counted a few times. V and J are TRBV2 and TRBJ2-7, with a possible D match to TRBD1 (6 bases). The CDR3 sequence is 13 residues long. With 3 bases removed from V and 2 bases from J, the gap between germline ends came to 8 bases. CDR1 SNHLY and CDR2 FYNNEI come from the germline V gene. The CDR3 DNA follows: TGTGCCAGCAGTGATGAGGGGGCCTACGAGCAGTACTTC. Translation gives CASSDEGAYEQYF.

This clonotype was counted between two and nine times. V usage is TRBV7-9 and J usage is TRBJ1-1; the match to TRBD1 covers 7 bases. The germline CDR1 and CDR2 sequences are SEHNR and FQNEAQ (reference sequence). The CDR3 sequence is 15 residues long. V shed 5 bases, J shed 4 bases, and the junction held 10 bases outside the gene matches. CDR3 in amino acids: CASSNPTGPVTEAFF. The CDR3 coding sequence is TGTGCCAGCAGCAATCCGACAGGGCCGGTCACTGAAGCTTTCTTT.